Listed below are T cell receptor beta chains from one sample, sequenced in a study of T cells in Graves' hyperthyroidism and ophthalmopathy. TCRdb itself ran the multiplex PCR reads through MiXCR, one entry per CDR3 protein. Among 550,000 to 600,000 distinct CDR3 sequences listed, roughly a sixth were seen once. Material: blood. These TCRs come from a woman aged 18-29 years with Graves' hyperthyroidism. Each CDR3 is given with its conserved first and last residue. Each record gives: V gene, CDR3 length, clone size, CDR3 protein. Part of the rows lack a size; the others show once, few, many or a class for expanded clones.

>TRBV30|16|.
CTWSPGDRGVGETQYF
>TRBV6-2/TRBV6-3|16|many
CASSLPRDTPFNEQFF
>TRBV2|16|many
CASSEAGGFSTDTQYF
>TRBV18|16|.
CASSPQVSGSGNTIYF
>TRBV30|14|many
CAWSEALSGNTIYF
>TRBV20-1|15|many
CSARGLAGTYNEQFF
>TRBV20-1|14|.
CSARGDLVYNEQFF
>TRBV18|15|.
CASSLRTGVNSPLHF
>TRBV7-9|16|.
CASSPKGGGGITEAFF
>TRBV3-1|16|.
CASSPRVAGPGGEQYF
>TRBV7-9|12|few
CASSKANQPQHF
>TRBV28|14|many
CASSPPGTGETQYF
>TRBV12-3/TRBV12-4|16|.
CASRDQSSGVYKEQFF
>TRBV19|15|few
CASTSTGIPNSPLHF
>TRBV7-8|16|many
CASSPKSGRSTGELFF
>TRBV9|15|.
CASSVGLGASRGYTF
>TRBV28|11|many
CASSLNAEQYF
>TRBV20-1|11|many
CSATSRDTPFF
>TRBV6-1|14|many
CASRKIAGDYEQYF
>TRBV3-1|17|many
CASSQEPGLDSYNEQFF